The rows below give T cell receptor beta chains drawn from one sample of a study of CD8 T cells in ankylosing spondylitis. MiXCR, applied by TCRdb to the 5' RACE reads, yields one record per CDR3 protein. This table has more than 150,000 distinct CDR3 sequences, roughly 11% appearing once. The sample consisted of blood, either unsorted or a sorted T cell fraction (not recorded which). The receptors were sampled from a male donor with ankylosing spondylitis or in good health (not recorded which). Both conserved end residues are part of each CDR3. D genes are given only for firm matches. A row's size may be missing; if present it is once, few, many or a size class.

d_gene: TRBD1; j_gene: TRBJ1-5; v_gene: TRBV10-3; abundance: many; CDR3aa: CAISEDRTQPQHF; CDR3nt: TGTGCCATCAGCGAGGACAGGACACAGCCCCAGCATTTT
d_gene: TRBD1; j_gene: TRBJ2-3; v_gene: TRBV5-1; abundance: many; CDR3aa: CASSLGPGGSTDTQYF; CDR3nt: TGCGCCAGCAGCCTGGGGCCAGGGGGAAGCACAGATACGCAGTATTTT
d_gene: NA; j_gene: TRBJ2-1; v_gene: TRBV5-4; abundance: many; CDR3aa: CASSPLVSSEQFF; CDR3nt: TGTGCCAGCAGCCCTTTAGTGTCGAGTGAGCAGTTCTTC
d_gene: NA; j_gene: TRBJ2-1; v_gene: TRBV19; abundance: NA; CDR3aa: CASSIGSSSYNEQFF; CDR3nt: TGTGCCAGTAGTATCGGCTCGAGCTCCTACAATGAGCAGTTCTTC
d_gene: NA; j_gene: TRBJ2-5; v_gene: TRBV3-1; abundance: many; CDR3aa: CASSQQLGGETQYF; CDR3nt: TGTGCCAGCAGTCAACAATTGGGCGGAGAGACCCAGTACTTC
d_gene: NA; j_gene: TRBJ1-3; v_gene: TRBV9; abundance: NA; CDR3aa: CASSPRDTLNTIYF; CDR3nt: TGTGCCAGCAGCCCCCGGGACACTTTAAACACCATATATTTT
d_gene: TRBD2; j_gene: TRBJ2-5; v_gene: TRBV5-1; abundance: few; CDR3aa: CASSIAGVPETQYF; CDR3nt: TGCGCCAGCAGCATAGCGGGAGTCCCAGAGACCCAGTACTTC
d_gene: NA; j_gene: TRBJ1-6; v_gene: TRBV20-1; abundance: many; CDR3aa: CSARPSGTNSPLHF; CDR3nt: TGCAGTGCTAGACCCTCCGGGACTAATTCACCCCTCCACTTT
d_gene: NA; j_gene: TRBJ1-1; v_gene: TRBV7-2; abundance: many; CDR3aa: CASSLRALNTEAFF; CDR3nt: TGTGCCAGCAGCCTCCGCGCCCTGAACACTGAAGCTTTCTTT
d_gene: NA; j_gene: TRBJ2-5; v_gene: TRBV20-1; abundance: many; CDR3aa: CSASGSGVGETQYF; CDR3nt: TGCAGTGCTAGCGGTTCAGGGGTAGGCGAGACCCAGTACTTC
d_gene: NA; j_gene: TRBJ1-3; v_gene: TRBV30; abundance: NA; CDR3aa: CAWSGWSAGGGTIYF; CDR3nt: TGTGCCTGGAGCGGTTGGTCGGCCGGAGGAGGCACCATATATTTT
d_gene: NA; j_gene: TRBJ2-7; v_gene: TRBV11-3; abundance: few; CDR3aa: CASSARDGVNEQYF; CDR3nt: TGTGCCAGCAGCGCCCGGGACGGGGTCAACGAGCAGTACTTC
d_gene: NA; j_gene: TRBJ1-2; v_gene: TRBV7-9; abundance: few; CDR3aa: CASSPDSFANYGYTF; CDR3nt: TGTGCCAGCAGCCCGGACAGCTTTGCTAACTATGGCTACACCTTC